This entry describes one T cell receptor beta chain. Its antigen is currently unknown. This CDR3 has 15 amino acids. Trimming pared 5 bases from V and 0 bases from J, leaving 8 bases between. TCRdb itself ran the PCR reads through MiXCR, one entry per CDR3 protein. The sample contains about 10,000 distinct CDR3 sequences, roughly a sixth of which appear only once. This record belongs to a study of molecular identifiers for immune sequencing clone quantification. Study results and limitations: Spiked Jurkat TCR RNA equivalent to one cell was reportedly detectable in around 980,000 naive cells.

The rearrangement joins TRBV12-3 or TRBV12-4 to TRBJ2-6; D is unclear. Sample: naive CD8+ T cells from blood, with Jurkat cell RNA spiked in. The subset here: FACS-sorted CD8+CD4-CCR7+CD45RA+ naive T cells. This receptor was taken from a human donor in good health. Some libraries in this study had Jurkat cell RNA spiked in. In DNA form, the CDR3 reads TGTGCCAGCAGTCCGACCTCCTCTGGGGCCAACGTCCTGACTTTC. Translating it yields CASSPTSSGANVLTF.